This entry describes one T cell receptor beta chain. The data were taken from a study of cytomegalovirus exposure and HLA in healthy donors. The PCR used 60 Vbeta and 13 Jbeta primers. TCRdb keeps only in-frame clones here, not all; method: immunoSEQ multiplex PCR. The sample lists around 160,000 clones, around 65% occurring once. Germline-derived CDR1 and CDR2 are SGHAT and FQNNGV. Germline trimming cut 5 bases from V and 3 bases from J; bases unmatched to any gene: 8. CDR3 size: 15 residues. This TCR was recovered from a woman in her 40s in good health and CMV-seropositive. Sequenced sample: PBMCs. The chain combines TRBV11-2 with TRBJ2-7; 9 nucleotides match TRBD1. The CDR3 here is CASSQGETGGYEQYF. The CDR3 DNA reads as TGTGCCAGCAGCCAAGGGGAGACAGGGGGCTACGAGCAGTACTTC.